These 17 T cell receptor beta chains originate from one sample sequenced in a study of cytomegalovirus exposure and HLA in healthy donors. PCR amplification relied on 60 Vbeta primers (plus 13 Jbeta primers). Method: immunoSEQ multiplex PCR; TCRdb's copy keeps in-frame clones and lacks some. Found here are about 190,000 clones, approximately 80% of them singletons; the top ten hold around 6%. Input material: PBMCs. The source of these receptors is a woman aged 25-40 years in good health and CMV-seropositive.

The chain joins TRBV4-2 to TRBJ1-6; maybe TRBD1 (6 bases). The CDR3 runs to 15 residues. From germline, CDR1 is LGHNA and CDR2 YNFKEQ. Trimming stripped 3 bases from V and 3 bases from J, with 9 bases between. CDR3 loop: CASSQDRDYNSPLHF. The CDR3 DNA reads TGTGCCAGCAGCCAGGACAGAGACTATAATTCACCCCTCCACTTT.

The gene calls are TRBV27 and TRBJ1-2, with D uncertain. Germline lookup yields CDR1 MNHEY and CDR2 SMNVEV (reference sequence). The V end lost 7 bases, the J end lost 5 bases, and 23 bases lay between the germline ends. The CDR3 loop spans 16 amino acids. CDR3 coding DNA: TGTGCCAGCACCTTCAAGGAGGGAAGTCCCCTTTATGGCTACACCTTC. This translates into CASTFKEGSPLYGYTF.

The chain carries TRBV6-1 and TRBJ1-4, with a tentative D call TRBD1 (5 bases). Germline CDR1 reads MNHNS; CDR2 reads SASEGT. The CDR3 totals 15 residues. The V and J ends lost 3 bases and 4 bases respectively, with 12 bases between them. This CDR3 is CASSDRAGFNEKLFF. CDR3 in DNA: TGTGCCAGCAGTGATAGAGCAGGGTTTAATGAAAAACTGTTTTTT.

This clone was seen a handful of times. The chain combines TRBV5-6 with TRBJ1-2, with TRBD1 matching over 8 bases. Losses at the gene ends were 4 bases for V and 8 bases for J; bases not matched to a gene: 13. The CDR3 spans 15 residues. The germline CDR1 and CDR2 sequences are SGHDT and YYEEEE. The CDR3 sequence is CASSHSGQGEGGYTF. For the CDR3, the DNA is TGTGCCAGCAGCCACTCCGGACAGGGAGAAGGCGGCTACACCTTC.

The chain carries TRBV7-6 and TRBJ2-1, with 7 nucleotides matching TRBD2. Germline V gene data show CDR1 as SGHVS and CDR2 as FNYEAQ. The CDR3 totals 17 residues. Germline trimming cut 0 bases from V and 4 bases from J; bases unmatched to any gene: 9. The CDR3 bases are TGTGCCAGCAGCTTAGCGACGGCGGGAGCCTTATACAATGAGCAGTTCTTC. Amino acids: CASSLATAGALYNEQFF. The full variable domain, its missing parts supplied by reference TRBV7-6 and TRBJ2-1, is GAGVSQSPRYKVTKRGQDVALRCDPISGHVSLYWYRQALGQGPEFLTYFNYEAQQDKSGLPNDRFSAERPEGSISTLTIQRTEQRDSAMYRCASSLATAGALYNEQFFGPGTRLTVL.

The rearrangement links TRBV2 to TRBJ2-1, with no clear D. Germline V gene data show CDR1 as SNHLY and CDR2 as FYNNEI. This CDR3 comprises 11 residues. V was clipped by 8 bases and J by 5 bases, with 7 bases between them. In nucleotides, the CDR3 is TGTGCCAGCTTATATCACAATGAGCAGTTCTTC. Translating it yields CASLYHNEQFF. Using reference TRBV2 and TRBJ2-1 for the parts outside the CDR3, the full variable domain is EPEVTQTPSHQVTQMGQEVILRCVPISNHLYFYWYRQILGQKVEFLVSFYNNEISEKSEIFDDQFSVERPDGSNFTLKIRSTKLEDSAMYFCASLYHNEQFFGPGTRLTVL.

Regarding this clone: Within the sample, other DNA sequences also encode this same CDR3. The rearrangement links TRBV6-1 to TRBJ2-3; 11 bases are shared with TRBD2. Germline V gene sequence: CDR1 MNHNS, CDR2 SASEGT. This CDR3 has 15 residues. The V gene end was trimmed by 4 bases and the J gene end by 3 bases; junction bases not matched to a gene: 3. In nucleotides, the CDR3 is TGTGCCAGCAGTGGATTAGCGGGGGGGACAGATACGCAGTATTTT. Residues: CASSGLAGGTDTQYF.

V usage is TRBV6-5 and J usage is TRBJ2-2, with TRBD1 as a possible D gene (6 bases). V lost 6 bases, J lost 1 base, and 12 bases lay in between. The V gene's germline CDR1 is MNHEY and CDR2 SVGAGI. CDR3 length equals 15 residues. The CDR3: CASRGDRRNTGELFF. In nucleotides, the CDR3 is TGTGCCAGCAGGGGAGACAGGAGGAACACCGGGGAGCTGTTTTTT.

This clone was seen more than once but under ten times. This sequence joins TRBV28 and TRBJ2-5; weak D call: TRBD2 (5 bases). Germline loops: CDR1 MDHEN, CDR2 SYDVKM. The V end was cut by 3 bases, the J end by 5 bases, with 10 bases between. The CDR3 loop spans 13 amino acids. In nucleotides, the CDR3 is TGTGCCAGCAGTTTTAGCGCATCGGAGACCCAGTACTTC. Protein sequence: CASSFSASETQYF.

The gene calls are TRBV2 and TRBJ1-6; 8 nucleotides agree with TRBD1. The CDR3 consists of 16 residues. V lost 7 bases, J lost 1 base, and 6 bases stayed unmatched. Germline V gene sequence: CDR1 SNHLY, CDR2 FYNNEI. CDR3 DNA sequence: TGTGCCAGCAACGACAGGGGCGAATCCTATAATTCACCCCTCCACTTT. Protein sequence: CASNDRGESYNSPLHF. Looking up the rest from reference TRBV2 and TRBJ1-6 gives the full variable domain: EPEVTQTPSHQVTQMGQEVILRCVPISNHLYFYWYRQILGQKVEFLVSFYNNEISEKSEIFDDQFSVERPDGSNFTLKIRSTKLEDSAMYFCASNDRGESYNSPLHFGNGTRLTVT.

The chain employs TRBV5-1 and TRBJ2-1; D perhaps matches TRBD1 (6 bases). This CDR3 has 15 amino acids. Germline V gives CDR1 SGHRS, CDR2 YFSETQ. The ends were cut back, 7 bases at V and 0 bases at J, with 14 bases in the middle. The CDR3 sequence is CASSPEDSSYNEQFF. The CDR3 nucleotides are TGCGCCAGCTCGCCGGAGGACAGCTCCTACAATGAGCAGTTCTTC. Full variable domain (remainder filled in from reference TRBV5-1 and TRBJ2-1): KAGVTQTPRYLIKTRGQQVTLSCSPISGHRSVSWYQQTPGQGLQFLFEYFSETQRNKGNFPGRFSGRQFSNSRSEMNVSTLELGDSALYLCASSPEDSSYNEQFFGPGTRLTVL.

J is TRBJ1-2 and V is TRBV6-5, with a possible D match to TRBD1 (6 bases). CDR1 and CDR2 (germline): MNHEY, SVGAGI. CDR3 length: 15 residues. The germline V and J ends were trimmed by 2 bases and 1 base, with 11 bases remaining between them. The CDR3 spells CASSYGGPFNYGYTF. The CDR3 DNA reads as TGTGCCAGCAGTTACGGGGGCCCTTTTAACTATGGCTACACCTTC.

The chain recombines TRBV6-6 with TRBJ2-2; 12 bases agree with TRBD2. Germline CDR1 reads MNHNY; CDR2 reads SVGAGI (reference sequence). This CDR3 contains 16 residues. V trimming: 7 bases; J trimming: 7 bases; junction bases outside the gene matches: 10. Written as DNA, the CDR3 is TGTGCCAGCACCCTAACTAGCGGGGGGCGTGGCGGGGAGCTGTTTTTT. It is translated as CASTLTSGGRGGELFF.

This chain links TRBV7-9 with TRBJ2-7; 9 nucleotides match TRBD1. The CDR3 consists of 15 residues. CDR1 and CDR2 (germline): SEHNR, FQNEAQ (reference sequence). V dropped 5 bases and J dropped 3; count of bases not matched to a gene: 8. This chain's CDR3 is CASSPWGTGRYEQYF. CDR3 coding DNA: TGTGCCAGCAGCCCATGGGGGACAGGGCGCTACGAGCAGTACTTC. Looking up the rest from reference TRBV7-9 and TRBJ2-7 gives the full variable domain: DTGVSQNPRHKITKRGQNVTFRCDPISEHNRLYWYRQTLGQGPEFLTYFQNEAQLEKSRLLSDRFSAERPKGSFSTLEIQRTEQGDSAMYLCASSPWGTGRYEQYFGPGTRLTVT.

This clone is a singleton in its sample. The rearrangement joins TRBV23-1 to TRBJ2-6; the match to TRBD1 covers 12 bases. TRBV23-1 is marked as an open reading frame, function uncertain. This CDR3 is 18 amino acids long. The V segment lost 3 bases and the J segment 4 bases; nucleotides outside the gene matches: 7. CDR3 nucleotide sequence: TGCGCCAGCAGTCAGAGGGACAGGGGGCGTCGAGGGGCCAACGTCCTGACTTTC. This gives the protein CASSQRDRGRRGANVLTF.

The chain links TRBV6-6 to TRBJ1-4; 7 bases line up with TRBD1. This CDR3 spans 14 amino acids. Germline CDR1 reads MNHNY; CDR2 reads SVGAGI (reference sequence). With V trimmed by 6 bases and J by 2 bases, 3 bases remained unmatched. The CDR3 region is CASRKTGTNEKLFF. CDR3 in DNA: TGTGCCAGCAGGAAGACAGGGACTAATGAAAAACTGTTTTTT.

This clone was counted a single time. The CDR3 DNA sequence: TGTGCCAGTACCACATTGGACAGGGGTGTGGGGAGCAATCAGCCCCAGCATTTT. This sequence encodes CASTTLDRGVGSNQPQHF. The V and J genes are TRBV19 and TRBJ1-5; TRBD1 aligns across 9 bases. From germline, CDR1 is LNHDA and CDR2 SQIVND (reference sequence). The CDR3 has 18 amino acids. After removal of 7 bases from V and 1 base from J, the junction contained 14 bases not matched to a gene.